A single sample gave rise to the 3 T cell receptor beta chains below, sequenced in a study of CD8 T cells in ankylosing spondylitis. A single record per CDR3 protein comes from TCRdb applying MiXCR to the 5' RACE reads. The table includes 150,000 to 200,000 distinct CDR3 sequences, 11% detected once. The material sequenced was blood, either unsorted or a sorted T cell fraction (not recorded which). The receptors originated from a male donor with ankylosing spondylitis or in good health (not recorded which).

CDR3 loop: CASSFGQVRNTEAFF. The CDR3 DNA reads as TGTGCCAGCAGCTTCGGACAGGTTAGGAACACTGAAGCTTTCTTT. The rearrangement joins TRBV5-6 to TRBJ1-1; TRBD1 matches 7 bases. After removal of 2 bases from V and 1 base from J, the junction contained 5 bases not matched to a gene. CDR3 length equals 15 residues. From germline, CDR1 is SGHDT and CDR2 YYEEEE.

This clonotype was seen repeatedly, ten times or more. The chain recombines TRBV12-3 or TRBV12-4 with TRBJ2-7; D may be TRBD2 (6 bases). The CDR3 covers 18 residues. Trimming left V 3 bases short and J 7 bases short, with 28 bases between. The CDR3 nucleotides are TGTGCCAGCAGTTTTTCCCGGGAGTGGATCCCGCCCGTCTGGGAGCAGTACTTC. Encoded protein: CASSFSREWIPPVWEQYF.

This clonotype appeared many times. The chain links TRBV20-1 to TRBJ2-6; D may be TRBD1 (6 bases). Trimming pared 7 bases from V and 0 bases from J, leaving 10 bases between. CDR3 length equals 14 residues. CDR1 and CDR2 from the germline V gene are DFQATT and SNEGSKA (reference sequence). This CDR3 reads CSGQESSGANVLTF. The CDR3 DNA reads TGCAGTGGACAGGAAAGCTCTGGGGCCAACGTCCTGACTTTC.